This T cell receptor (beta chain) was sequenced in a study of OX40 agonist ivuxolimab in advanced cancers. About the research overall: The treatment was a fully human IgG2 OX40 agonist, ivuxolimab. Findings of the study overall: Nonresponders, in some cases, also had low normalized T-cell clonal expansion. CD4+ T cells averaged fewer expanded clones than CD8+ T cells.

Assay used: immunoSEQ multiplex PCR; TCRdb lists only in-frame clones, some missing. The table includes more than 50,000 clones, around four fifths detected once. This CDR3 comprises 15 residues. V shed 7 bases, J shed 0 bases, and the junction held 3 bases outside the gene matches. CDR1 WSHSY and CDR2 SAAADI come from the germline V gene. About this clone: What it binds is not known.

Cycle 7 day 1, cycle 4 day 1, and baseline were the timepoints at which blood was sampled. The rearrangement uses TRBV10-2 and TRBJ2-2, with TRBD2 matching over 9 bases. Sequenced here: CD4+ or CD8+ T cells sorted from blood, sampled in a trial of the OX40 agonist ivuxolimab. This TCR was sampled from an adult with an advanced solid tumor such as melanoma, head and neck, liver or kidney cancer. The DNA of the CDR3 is TGCGCCAGCACAAGCGGGAGGTCGAACACCGGGGAGCTGTTTTTT. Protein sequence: CASTSGRSNTGELFF.